This TCR beta chain was sequenced during a study of Tregs in tolerant kidney transplant recipients. Whole-study results and caveats: Changing PCR primers prevented nucleotide comparison between some patients' samples. Biological reproducibility was not directly addressed, but technical replication error appeared minimal. The most relevant donor-specific Treg TCRbeta repertoire apparently came from expansion with activated donor B cells.

Trimming took 0 bases from V and 8 from J, leaving 11 bases between them. Looked up from germline, CDR1 is MNHEY and CDR2 is SVGEGT. This CDR3 spans 14 amino acids. The nonmyeloablative bone marrow transplants came from related graft donors, with transient mixed chimerism. CD4+CD25+CD127- Tregs, CD4+CD25- non-Tregs, CD4 and CD8 cells were sorted. On this clone: Its antigen is currently unknown. The sequence runs out 3 residues before the end of the CDR3; the remainder is reconstructed from the germline J gene.

Assay: immunoSEQ multiplex PCR; the TCRdb copy retains only in-frame clones and omits some. The sample includes approximately 24,000 clones. The clonotype was recovered from a human patient who received a combined kidney and bone marrow transplant. Some T cells may be provided by the graft donor. The chain links TRBV6-2 or TRBV6-3 to TRBJ2-1; the D is unclear. The specimen was CD4+ T cells from blood (PBMCs), collected 6 months after the transplant. The CDR3: CASSYSPETYEQFF. CDR3 DNA (partial): TGTGCCAGCAGTTACTCCCCAGAAACATATGAG.